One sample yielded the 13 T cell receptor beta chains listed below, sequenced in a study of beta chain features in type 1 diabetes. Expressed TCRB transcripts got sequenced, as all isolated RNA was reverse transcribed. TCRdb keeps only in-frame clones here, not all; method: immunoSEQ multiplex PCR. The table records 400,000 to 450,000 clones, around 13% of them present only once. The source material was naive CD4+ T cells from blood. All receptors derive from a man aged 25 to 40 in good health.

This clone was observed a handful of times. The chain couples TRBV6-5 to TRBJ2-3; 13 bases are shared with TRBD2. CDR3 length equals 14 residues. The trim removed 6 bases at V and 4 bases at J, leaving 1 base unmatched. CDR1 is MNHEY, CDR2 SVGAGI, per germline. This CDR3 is CASRGLAGADTQYF. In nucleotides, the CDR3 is TGTGCCAGCAGAGGACTAGCGGGGGCAGATACGCAGTATTTT.

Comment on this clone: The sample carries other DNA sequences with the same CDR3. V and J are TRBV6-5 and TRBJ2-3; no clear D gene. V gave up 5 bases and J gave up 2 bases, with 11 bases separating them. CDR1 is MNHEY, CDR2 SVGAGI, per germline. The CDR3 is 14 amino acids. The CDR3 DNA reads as TGTGCCAGCAGTAGACTTGGGCACACAGATACGCAGTATTTT. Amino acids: CASSRLGHTDTQYF.

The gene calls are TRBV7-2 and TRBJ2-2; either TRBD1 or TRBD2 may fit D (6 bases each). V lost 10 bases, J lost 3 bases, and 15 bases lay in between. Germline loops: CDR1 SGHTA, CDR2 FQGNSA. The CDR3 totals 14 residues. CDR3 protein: CATASGAHTGELFF. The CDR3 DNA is TGTGCCACCGCGTCGGGGGCGCACACCGGGGAGCTGTTTTTT.

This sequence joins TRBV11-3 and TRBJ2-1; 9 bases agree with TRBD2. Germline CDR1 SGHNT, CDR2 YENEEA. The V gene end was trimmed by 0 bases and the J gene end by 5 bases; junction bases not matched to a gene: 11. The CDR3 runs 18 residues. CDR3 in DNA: TGTGCCAGCAGCTTAGATCCATCGGCGGGAGGGTGGCACAATGAGCAGTTCTTC. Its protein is CASSLDPSAGGWHNEQFF.

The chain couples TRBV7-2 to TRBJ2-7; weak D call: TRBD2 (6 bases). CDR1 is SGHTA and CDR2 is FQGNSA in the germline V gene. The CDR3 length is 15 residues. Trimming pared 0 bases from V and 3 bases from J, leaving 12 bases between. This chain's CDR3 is CASSLAPGTFYEQYF. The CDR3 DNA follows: TGTGCCAGCAGCTTAGCCCCAGGGACTTTCTACGAGCAGTACTTC.

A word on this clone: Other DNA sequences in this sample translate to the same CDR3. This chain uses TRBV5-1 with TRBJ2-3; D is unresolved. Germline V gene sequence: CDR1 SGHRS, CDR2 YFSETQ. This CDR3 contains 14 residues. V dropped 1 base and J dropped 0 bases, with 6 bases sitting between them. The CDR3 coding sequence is TGCGCCAGCAGCTTGTCTAGAAGCACAGATACGCAGTATTTT. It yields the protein CASSLSRSTDTQYF.

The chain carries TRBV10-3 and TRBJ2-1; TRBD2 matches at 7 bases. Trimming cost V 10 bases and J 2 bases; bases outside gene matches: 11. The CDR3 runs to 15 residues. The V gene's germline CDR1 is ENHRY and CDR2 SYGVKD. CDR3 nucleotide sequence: TGTGCCACCTTCGAAGGCGGGGGACCCTACAATGAGCAGTTCTTC. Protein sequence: CATFEGGGPYNEQFF.

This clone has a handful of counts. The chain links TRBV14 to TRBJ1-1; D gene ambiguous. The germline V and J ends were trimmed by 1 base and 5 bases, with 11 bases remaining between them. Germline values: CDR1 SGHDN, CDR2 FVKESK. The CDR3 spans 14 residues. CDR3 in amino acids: CASSQVGRWTEAFF. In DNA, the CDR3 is TGTGCCAGCAGCCAAGTGGGTCGGTGGACTGAAGCTTTCTTT.

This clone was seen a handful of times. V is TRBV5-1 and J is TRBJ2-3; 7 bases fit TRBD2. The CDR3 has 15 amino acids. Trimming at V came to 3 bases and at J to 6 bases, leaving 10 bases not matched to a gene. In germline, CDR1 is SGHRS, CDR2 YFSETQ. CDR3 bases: TGCGCCAGCAGCTCCCATGGGGGAGGGCAGGATACGCAGTATTTT. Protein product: CASSSHGGGQDTQYF.

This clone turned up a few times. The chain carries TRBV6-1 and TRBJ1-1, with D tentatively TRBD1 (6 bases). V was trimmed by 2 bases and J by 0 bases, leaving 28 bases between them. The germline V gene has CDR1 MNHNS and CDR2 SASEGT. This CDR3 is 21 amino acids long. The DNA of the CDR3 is TGTGCCAGCAGTGAAAGACGATATATCAGGGACAAGTTGCGGATGAACACTGAAGCTTTCTTT. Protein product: CASSERRYIRDKLRMNTEAFF.

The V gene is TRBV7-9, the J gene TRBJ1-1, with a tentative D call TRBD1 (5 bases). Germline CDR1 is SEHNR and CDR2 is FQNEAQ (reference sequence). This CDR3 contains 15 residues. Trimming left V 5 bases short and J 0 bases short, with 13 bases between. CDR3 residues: CASSPRGVMNTEAFF. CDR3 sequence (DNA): TGTGCCAGCAGCCCCCGGGGCGTCATGAACACTGAAGCTTTCTTT.

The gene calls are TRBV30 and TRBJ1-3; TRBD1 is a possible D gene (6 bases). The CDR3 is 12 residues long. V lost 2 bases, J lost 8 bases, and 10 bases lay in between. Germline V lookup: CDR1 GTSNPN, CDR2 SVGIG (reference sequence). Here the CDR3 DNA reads TGTGCCTGGAGTAGGGGGACGGACACCATATATTTT. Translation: CAWSRGTDTIYF.

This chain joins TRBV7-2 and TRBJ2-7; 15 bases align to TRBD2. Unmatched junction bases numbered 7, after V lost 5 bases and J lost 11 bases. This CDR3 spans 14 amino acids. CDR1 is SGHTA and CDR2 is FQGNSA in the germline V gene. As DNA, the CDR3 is TGTGCCAGCAGCCCCGGACTAGCGGGAGGGTTCGAGTACGTC. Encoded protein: CASSPGLAGGFEYV.